Listed below are T cell receptor beta chains from one sample, sequenced in a study of T cell responses to AZD1222 COVID-19 vaccine. Sequencing used immunoSEQ multiplex PCR; TCRdb keeps in-frame clones, though not all of them. The table records roughly 80,000 clones, 92% of them present only once. The sample consisted of peripheral blood, taken on day 0 of AZD1222 vaccination. The receptors originated from an adult in good health. Both conserved end residues are part of each CDR3. The order of the fields is V gene, J gene, D gene, clone size, CDR3 DNA, CDR3 protein. The D gene is left open where the match is weak. Clone sizes are given selectively: once, few, many, or a class where the clone is expanded.

>TRBV27|TRBJ2-1|TRBD2|NA
TGTGCCAGCAGTTCTAGGAAGCGGGGAGCCCTCAATGAGCAGTTCTTC
CASSSRKRGALNEQFF
>TRBV5-1|TRBJ2-3|TRBD1|NA
TGCGCCAGCTCATTCGGGGACAGGGGCACAGATACGCAGTATTTT
CASSFGDRGTDTQYF
>TRBV7-9|TRBJ2-7|NA|once
TGTGCCCGGGGCGAGCAGTACTTC
CARGEQYF
>TRBV18|TRBJ2-7|TRBD1|NA
TGTGCCAGCTCTCCATTCGGGACAGGCTACTCCTACGAGCAGTACTTC
CASSPFGTGYSYEQYF
>TRBV28|TRBJ1-2|NA|NA
TGTGCCAGCAGTAATTCGGCGAGGCCGGGGTATGGCTACACCTTC
CASSNSARPGYGYTF
>TRBV7-9|TRBJ2-1|TRBD2|few
TGTGCCAGCAGCTTAGGCGGGAGATACTACAATGAGCAGTTCTTC
CASSLGGRYYNEQFF
>TRBV30|TRBJ2-7|NA|NA
TGTGCCTGGAGTAGGGGTTACGAGCAGTACTTC
CAWSRGYEQYF
>TRBV6-4|TRBJ1-6|NA|NA
TGTGCCAGCAGCCGGGAGCATCTTTCACCCCTCCACTTT
CASSREHLSPLHF
>TRBV24-1|TRBJ2-7|NA|NA
TGTGCCACCAGTGGAGTAGGGTCCGAGCAGTACTTC
CATSGVGSEQYF
>TRBV6-2/TRBV6-3|TRBJ2-7|TRBD1|NA
TGTGCCAGCAGTTCGGGACAGGGTGTCGAGCAGTACTTC
CASSSGQGVEQYF
>TRBV6-4|TRBJ2-3|NA|NA
TGTGCCAGCAGTGACTCACCGGCTAGCACAGATACGCAGTATTTT
CASSDSPASTDTQYF
>TRBV19|TRBJ1-1|NA|NA
TGTGCCAGTAGTATAGGAGTTAAGGCTTTCTTT
CASSIGVKAFF